A single T cell receptor (beta chain) is shown here with its context. The CDR3 is 17 residues long. The germline CDR1 and CDR2 sequences are DFQATT and SNEGSKA (reference sequence). These data come from a study of T cell repertoires in cytomegalovirus infection. TCRdb independently ran MiXCR on the reads; one entry per CDR3 protein. The sample holds 200,000 to 300,000 distinct CDR3 sequences, approximately 9.2% seen once. The V and J genes are TRBV20-1 and TRBJ1-2; D remains ambiguous. The sample consisted of PBMCs. This TCR was sampled from a human donor in good health (CMV status not recorded). Some clones in this sample may be carry-over from other donors' samples. The DNA of the CDR3 is TGCAGCGGACGGGGATCGGCAGAACGCCTAGGGAACTATGGCTACACCTTC. Protein sequence: CSGRGSAERLGNYGYTF.